Below are 27 T cell receptor beta chains sequenced from a single sample in a study of shared T cell receptors in the human thymus. Only in-frame clones appear in the TCRdb table, and some are missing; sequencing was by immunoSEQ multiplex PCR. The sample has hundreds of thousands of clones; 75% to 85% are singletons. The data also belong to a second study, concerning human thymus T cells.

Sequenced sample: thymocytes. The receptor set was obtained from a boy less than two years old with a congenital heart defect.

The chain carries TRBV7-5 and TRBJ1-2; the D call in the table, TRBD1, was not verified against the DNA. TRBV7-5 is marked as a pseudogene. This CDR3 has 13 amino acids. The CDR3 loop is CARSPATNYGYTF. CDR3 DNA sequence: TGTGCCAGAAGCCCCGCGACAAACTATGGCTACACCTTC.

This clone was counted only a few times. The chain combines TRBV7-9 with TRBJ2-5; 10 bases agree with TRBD2. The DNA matches TRBJ2-7 better at its end, which makes the J call doubtful. This CDR3 has 16 residues. Germline V lookup: CDR1 SEHNR, CDR2 FQNEAQ (reference sequence). The CDR3 here is CASSLWRAGGLYEQYF. DNA for the CDR3: TGTGCCAGCAGCTTGTGGCGAGCGGGAGGGCTTTACGAGCAGTACTTC.

The chain links TRBV21-1 to TRBJ2-7; the D segment call TRBD2 is taken from the table without a DNA check. TRBV21-1 is a pseudogene. This CDR3 has 16 amino acids. Here the CDR3 DNA reads TGTGCCAGCAGCAAACGGACTAGCGGGGAATCCTACGAGCAGTACTTC. Translated: CASSKRTSGESYEQYF.

The rearrangement joins TRBV6-5 to TRBJ2-7; 10 positions agree with TRBD2. After removal of 4 bases from V and 4 bases from J, the junction contained 4 bases not matched to a gene. The CDR3 consists of 14 residues. Germline CDR1 MNHEY, CDR2 SVGAGI. The CDR3 region has the DNA TGTGCCAGCAGTTCCGGGACTAGCGAGTACGAGCAGTACTTC. It encodes CASSSGTSEYEQYF.

This clone showed up just a few times. This chain joins TRBV14 and TRBJ1-3, with D unresolved. This CDR3 spans 17 amino acids. Deletions cut 1 base from V and 0 bases from J, with 13 bases between. CDR1 and CDR2 (germline): SGHDN, FVKESK. CDR3 region: CASSQAGNASSGNTIYF. Here the CDR3 DNA reads TGTGCCAGCAGCCAAGCTGGCAACGCCAGCTCTGGAAACACCATATATTTT.

V usage is TRBV27 and J usage is TRBJ2-1; D possibly corresponds to TRBD2 (6 bases). The CDR3 consists of 14 residues. Germline V gene data show CDR1 as MNHEY and CDR2 as SMNVEV (reference sequence). V dropped 6 bases and J dropped 7 bases, with 16 bases sitting between them. CDR3 region: CASRVADLVNEQFF. The CDR3 coding sequence is TGTGCCAGCAGAGTAGCGGACCTCGTGAATGAGCAGTTCTTC.

The chain uses TRBV11-2 and TRBJ1-1; D is perhaps TRBD1 (6 bases). Deletions cut 4 bases from V and 5 bases from J, with 17 bases between. Looked up from germline, CDR1 is SGHAT and CDR2 is FQNNGV. This CDR3 has 15 residues. The DNA of the CDR3 is TGTGCCAGCAGCTGTCCCGGGACAATTTTGACTGAAGCTTTCTTT. Protein: CASSCPGTILTEAFF.

The J gene is TRBJ2-7, the V gene TRBV9; 7 bases map to TRBD1. There are 15 residues in the CDR3. CDR1 is SGDLS, CDR2 YYNGEE, per germline. The ends lost 0 bases at V and 5 bases at J; junction bases unmatched: 8. The chain's CDR3 is CASSVDVTGRHEQYF. As DNA, the CDR3 is TGTGCCAGCAGCGTAGATGTGACAGGGCGACACGAGCAGTACTTC.

This CDR3 is CASSRGWVGQTSGSGETQYF. In DNA, the CDR3 is TGTGCCAGCAGCCGCGGATGGGTGGGGCAGACTAGCGGGAGTGGAGAGACCCAGTACTTC. The rearrangement joins TRBV5-4 to TRBJ2-5; TRBD2 aligns across 12 bases. CDR1 is SGHNT, CDR2 YYREEE, per germline (reference sequence). The V and J ends lost 4 bases and 4 bases, in that order; junction bases with no gene match: 20. The CDR3 totals 20 residues.

The chain links TRBV29-1 to TRBJ2-7, with TRBD2 matching over 13 bases. CDR1 SQVTM and CDR2 ANQGSEA come from the germline V gene. The CDR3 sequence is 17 residues long. V trimming: 4 bases; J trimming: 4 bases; junction bases outside the gene matches: 13. CDR3 residues: CSVGSPGTSGTLYEQYF. In nucleotides, the CDR3 is TGCAGCGTTGGCAGCCCCGGGACTAGCGGGACCCTATACGAGCAGTACTTC.

V gene TRBV2 combines with J gene TRBJ2-3; 8 nucleotides align to TRBD2. Per the germline V gene, CDR1 is SNHLY and CDR2 is FYNNEI. The CDR3 contains 17 residues. After removal of 4 bases from V and 2 bases from J, the junction contained 11 bases not matched to a gene. CDR3 nucleotides: TGTGCCAGCAGTGTTTGTTTAGCGGGACGAATCACAGATACGCAGTATTTT. Translation: CASSVCLAGRITDTQYF.

The chain couples TRBV28 to TRBJ2-5, with 8 bases matching TRBD1. The ends lost 1 base at V and 3 bases at J; junction bases unmatched: 13. The CDR3 is 18 amino acids. CDR1 is MDHEN and CDR2 is SYDVKM in the germline V gene. CDR3 in amino acids: CASSLYTQDRDQKETQYF. DNA for the CDR3: TGTGCCAGCAGTTTATACACTCAGGACAGGGACCAAAAAGAGACCCAGTACTTC.

This clone has a single count. This sequence joins TRBV2 and TRBJ2-1; TRBD2 aligns across 8 bases. This CDR3 has 19 residues. With V trimmed by 6 bases and J by 4 bases, 20 bases remained unmatched. Germline CDR1 SNHLY, CDR2 FYNNEI. The CDR3, as DNA: TGTGCCAGCAGGGGGGATAGCGGGAACTCAGGAGGGTTTTACAATGAGCAGTTCTTC. Its translation is CASRGDSGNSGGFYNEQFF.

J is TRBJ2-3 and V is TRBV20-1; D remains unclear. There are 11 residues in the CDR3. Germline V gene lookup returns CDR1 DFQATT and CDR2 SNEGSKA (reference sequence). The V end was cut by 3 bases, the J end by 6 bases, with 7 bases between. The CDR3 here is CSASFVDTQYF. The CDR3 DNA reads as TGCAGTGCTAGTTTCGTGGATACGCAGTATTTT.

The chain carries TRBV4-1 and TRBJ1-3, with 7 bases aligning to TRBD1. V was clipped by 3 bases and J by 1 base; unmatched bases: 12. The CDR3 length is 18 residues. Germline V CDR1 and CDR2: MGHRA, YSYEKL. Here the CDR3 DNA reads TGCGCCAGCAGCCACGTATACAGGGTACAGGGGTCTGGAAACACCATATATTTT. It encodes CASSHVYRVQGSGNTIYF.

This clone was counted once. CDR3 in amino acids: CASSCPPGQVYEQYF. Here the CDR3 DNA reads TGTGCCAGCAGCTGTCCCCCGGGACAGGTTTACGAGCAGTACTTC. This chain joins TRBV28 and TRBJ2-7, with 8 bases aligning to TRBD1. The CDR3 is made up of 15 amino acids. J gave up 4 bases and V 6 bases, and 11 bases lay outside the gene matches. Germline-derived CDR1 and CDR2 are MDHEN and SYDVKM.

This clone was counted once. CDR3 loop: CASSLMAGAETQYF. The CDR3 region has the DNA TGTGCCAGCAGCTTGATGGCGGGAGCGGAGACCCAGTACTTC. The J gene is TRBJ2-5, the V gene TRBV5-6; TRBD2 aligns across 7 bases. The CDR3 contains 14 residues. Germline-derived CDR1 and CDR2 are SGHDT and YYEEEE. J lost 5 bases, V lost 1 base, and 5 bases had no gene match.

This chain connects TRBV14 to TRBJ2-7; 7 nucleotides align to TRBD1. The CDR3 sequence is 15 residues long. Trimming removed 0 bases from V and 2 bases from J; junction bases left unmatched: 4. Germline lookup yields CDR1 SGHDN and CDR2 FVKESK. In nucleotides, the CDR3 is TGTGCCAGCAGCCAAGAAGGGGGCAGGACCTACGAGCAGTACTTC. Translation gives CASSQEGGRTYEQYF.

The genes are TRBV27 and TRBJ2-1, with TRBD2 matching over 8 bases. The germline V gene encodes CDR1 MNHEY and CDR2 SMNVEV (reference sequence). This CDR3 has 20 amino acids. With V trimmed by 3 bases and J by 9 bases, 25 bases remained unmatched. This CDR3 reads CASSFTVVAGKYIWDGEQFF. The DNA of the CDR3 is TGTGCCAGCAGTTTTACCGTGGTAGCGGGAAAATATATATGGGATGGTGAGCAGTTCTTC.

The chain employs TRBV12-5 and TRBJ2-7, with a possible D match to TRBD1 (5 bases). The germline CDR1 and CDR2 sequences are LGHNT and FRNRAP. V dropped 3 bases and J dropped 3 bases, with 18 bases sitting between them. CDR3 length equals 16 residues. The CDR3 coding sequence is TGTGCTAGTGGTTTAGATACAGGAGCCGGTGACTACGAGCAGTACTTC. This sequence encodes CASGLDTGAGDYEQYF.

The chain recombines TRBV5-6 with TRBJ2-7; D is perhaps TRBD1 (6 bases). V dropped 0 bases and J dropped 0 bases, with 10 bases sitting between them. The germline V gene has CDR1 SGHDT and CDR2 YYEEEE. This CDR3 has 15 amino acids. This chain's CDR3 is CASSLDRAASYEQYF. DNA for the CDR3: TGTGCCAGCAGCTTGGACAGGGCAGCCTCCTACGAGCAGTACTTC.

Comment on this clone: Other nucleotide sequences in the sample specify the same CDR3. This chain joins TRBV11-3 and TRBJ2-5; a possible D gene is TRBD2 (5 bases). The CDR3 is 16 residues long. The V end lost 7 bases, the J end lost 2 bases, and 20 bases lay between the germline ends. The germline CDR1 and CDR2 sequences are SGHNT and YENEEA. The chain's CDR3 is CASTLTGSGSQETQYF. CDR3 in DNA: TGTGCCAGCACCCTTACGGGGTCTGGTAGTCAAGAGACCCAGTACTTC.

V and J are TRBV9 and TRBJ2-3; TRBD2 aligns across 8 bases. V gave up 2 bases and J gave up 4 bases; unmatched junction bases: 9. Germline V CDR1 and CDR2: SGDLS, YYNGEE. The length of the CDR3 is 16 residues. The CDR3 protein is CASSVQVREAADTQYF. CDR3 DNA: TGTGCCAGCAGCGTTCAGGTGCGGGAGGCAGCAGATACGCAGTATTTT. Full variable domain (rest looked up from reference TRBV9 and TRBJ2-3): DSGVTQTPKHLITATGQRVTLRCSPRSGDLSVYWYQQSLDQGLQFLIQYYNGEERAKGNILERFSAQQFPDLHSELNLSSLELGDSALYFCASSVQVREAADTQYFGPGTRLTVL.

The chain couples TRBV15 to TRBJ1-1; 8 positions agree with TRBD1. The CDR3 has 17 residues. V was pared by 0 bases and J by 7 bases, with 13 bases of the junction left unmatched. Germline V gene lookup returns CDR1 LNHNV and CDR2 YYDKDF (reference sequence). CDR3 sequence reads: CATSRDKTAGGPGEAFF. CDR3 sequence (DNA): TGTGCCACCAGCAGAGATAAAACGGCAGGGGGCCCGGGTGAAGCTTTCTTT.

DNA for the CDR3: TGTGCCAGCAGCTTGTTGGGGGGGGACTCTAACTATGGCTACACCTTC. It encodes CASSLLGGDSNYGYTF. V gene TRBV5-6 combines with J gene TRBJ1-2, with D tentatively TRBD1 (5 bases). The germline gives CDR1 SGHDT, CDR2 YYEEEE. V lost 1 base to trimming and J lost 0 bases, with 13 bases between them. There are 16 residues in the CDR3.

This clone was counted between two and nine times. J is TRBJ2-5 and V is TRBV11-2; D remains unclear. Germline assignment: CDR1 SGHAT and CDR2 FQNNGV. This CDR3 has 16 amino acids. V was cut by 1 base and J by 9 bases, with 21 bases left in between. This CDR3 reads CASSLVGRIESKAQYF. In DNA form, the CDR3 reads TGTGCCAGCAGCTTAGTGGGCCGGATAGAGAGTAAGGCCCAGTACTTC.

The gene calls are TRBV29-1 and TRBJ2-1; TRBD2 aligns across 8 bases. The germline V gene has CDR1 SQVTM and CDR2 ANQGSEA. V trimming: 7 bases; J trimming: 8 bases; junction bases outside the gene matches: 10. This CDR3 is built from 13 residues. Here the CDR3 reads CSALLAVSDEQFF. The CDR3 DNA follows: TGCAGCGCCCTACTAGCGGTGTCGGATGAGCAGTTCTTC.